This is a list of T cell receptor beta chains from one sample in a study of healthy donors' naive CD4 and CD8 T cells. Each CDR3 protein is one row after TCRdb ran MiXCR on the reads. The sample carries approximately 180,000 distinct CDR3 sequences, about 74% recorded once. The specimen sequenced was naive CD4+ and CD8+ T cells sorted from blood, pooled from several donors. These receptors were collected from a pool of human donors in good health; the sample pools cells from several healthy donors. The CDR3 runs from the conserved cysteine through the conserved F or W. Each record gives: clone size, D gene, J gene, V gene, CDR3 DNA, CDR3 protein. The D gene is left open where the match is weak. Only some rows state a clone size, as once, few, many or a class for expanded clones.

>-|-|TRBJ1-2|TRBV6-5
TGTGCCAGCAGTTCTACGTACTATGGCTACACCTTC
CASSSTYYGYTF
>-|TRBD1|TRBJ1-2|TRBV19
TGTGCCAGCCGACAGGGAGACTATGGCTACACCTTC
CASRQGDYGYTF
>-|-|TRBJ2-3|TRBV30
TGTGCCTGGAGGTCTAATCCAGGGTCCACAGATACGCAGTATTTT
CAWRSNPGSTDTQYF
>few|-|TRBJ2-5|TRBV15
TGTGCCACCAGCAGAGATGGAAGGGGCGGGGAGACCCAGTACTTC
CATSRDGRGGETQYF
>-|TRBD1|TRBJ2-1|TRBV25-1
TGTGCCAGCAGTAAGGGACAGCTCTACAATGAGCAGTTCTTC
CASSKGQLYNEQFF
>few|TRBD1|TRBJ2-7|TRBV19
TGTGCCAGTAGTGACGGGACAGTGAACTACGAGCAGTACTTC
CASSDGTVNYEQYF
>-|-|TRBJ1-3|TRBV19
TGTGCCAGCGCGGGTTCTGGAAACACCATATATTTT
CASAGSGNTIYF
>few|-|TRBJ2-5|TRBV29-1
TGCAGCGTTGAAATCGGGGGACACCAAGAGACCCAGTACTTC
CSVEIGGHQETQYF
>-|-|TRBJ2-1|TRBV19
TGTGCCAGTAGTATGGGACCTAGCTCCTACAATGAGCAGTTCTTC
CASSMGPSSYNEQFF
>-|-|TRBJ1-1|TRBV5-6
TGTGCCAGCAGCCTCCTTTTGGACACTGAAGCTTTCTTT
CASSLLLDTEAFF
>-|-|TRBJ1-6|TRBV5-6
TGTGCCAGCCACAGGTGGGCTGGGCCCCTCCACTTT
CASHRWAGPLHF
>-|-|TRBJ2-3|TRBV15
TGTGCCACCAGCAGAGGATCGCTAAGGGATACGCAGTATTTT
CATSRGSLRDTQYF
>-|TRBD1|TRBJ1-5|TRBV20-1
TGCAGTGCTAGAGAACCCGGGACAGGGGTTGGAAGAGGCAATCAGCCCCAGCATTTT
CSAREPGTGVGRGNQPQHF
>-|-|TRBJ2-7|TRBV29-1
TGCAGCGTCACTGCTTCGGGGACGGGGGCCTACGAGCAGTACTTC
CSVTASGTGAYEQYF
>few|-|TRBJ2-2|TRBV19
TGTGCCAGTAATGGTGGCTGGACCGGGGAGCTGTTTTTT
CASNGGWTGELFF
>few|-|TRBJ2-1|TRBV29-1
TGCAGCGTTGAAGCGAGCAATGAGCAGTTCTTC
CSVEASNEQFF
>-|-|TRBJ1-3|TRBV27
TGTGCCAGCATGCCCCCCTTAACTGGAAACACCATATATTTT
CASMPPLTGNTIYF
>-|TRBD1|TRBJ2-7|TRBV4-3
TGTGCCAGCAGCCCAGGAGGGACAGGGAATACGTACGAGCAGTACTTC
CASSPGGTGNTYEQYF
>-|-|TRBJ2-7|TRBV29-1
TGCAGCGTTGAAACGGGGATCTACGAGCAGTACTTC
CSVETGIYEQYF
>few|-|TRBJ2-4|TRBV2
TGTGCCAGCAGTGAAGAATTAGCCAAAAACATTCAGTACTTC
CASSEELAKNIQYF
>once|TRBD2|TRBJ2-1|TRBV11-1
TGTGCCAGCAGCTTAGGAGACCCTAGCGGTGAGCAGTTCTTC
CASSLGDPSGEQFF
>-|-|TRBJ1-1|TRBV12-3/TRBV12-4
TGTGCCAGCAAAGCAACGCTGAACACTGAGGCTTTCTTT
CASKATLNTEAFF
>-|TRBD2|TRBJ2-1|TRBV27
TGTGCCAGCAGTTTGCAAAGGCTAGCGGGGACCTACAATGAGCAGTTCTTC
CASSLQRLAGTYNEQFF
>-|-|TRBJ1-2|TRBV27
TGTGCCAGCAGTTCCCTGGACACCGACGGCTACACCTTC
CASSSLDTDGYTF
>few|TRBD1|TRBJ1-4|TRBV6-5
TGTGCCAGCAGTTACTCGGGACAGGAAAGGAGGAAACTGTTTTTT
CASSYSGQERRKLFF
>few|-|TRBJ2-1|TRBV30
TGTGCCTGGAGAATTATCAGCGGGTCCTACAATGAGCAGTTCTTC
CAWRIISGSYNEQFF
>-|-|TRBJ1-5|TRBV10-3
TGTGCCATCAGTGACAACAGGGCAAATCAGCCCCAGCATTTT
CAISDNRANQPQHF
>-|-|TRBJ1-1|TRBV10-3
TGTGCCATCAGTGAGTGGGGGACCCCTTATCGAGTAGCTGAAGCTTTCTTT
CAISEWGTPYRVAEAFF
>-|TRBD1|TRBJ1-1|TRBV29-1
TGCAGCGTTGGGGACAGGGTAGGAGACACTGAAGCTTTCTTT
CSVGDRVGDTEAFF
>once|-|TRBJ1-1|TRBV12-5
TGTGCCAGCAGTATCCCGGGGCCTGGGACTTTCTTT
CASSIPGPGTFF
>-|TRBD2|TRBJ2-1|TRBV29-1
TGCAGCGCAGCGGGGAATGAGCAGTTCTTC
CSAAGNEQFF